These T cell receptor beta chains were read from a single sample in a study of neurological immune-mediated disorders. TCRdb analysed the 5' RACE reads with MiXCR anew, one entry per CDR3 protein. Of over 45,000 distinct CDR3 sequences listed, roughly 23% are singletons. Sequenced material: PBMCs. The receptor source for this set is a woman in her seventies in good health. Each CDR3 is given with its conserved first and last residue. A D gene is named only where the DNA matches it firmly. Only part of the rows carry a size: once, few, many, or a class if the clone is expanded.

v_gene: TRBV7-3; j_gene: TRBJ1-1; abundance: many; d_gene: NA; CDR3nt: TGTGCCAGCAGCGGGGAGGGAGGCACTGAAGCTTTCTTT; CDR3aa: CASSGEGGTEAFF
v_gene: TRBV20-1; j_gene: TRBJ2-7; abundance: many; d_gene: NA; CDR3nt: TGCAGTGCTAGAGATTGGTTACCTCTCTACGAGCAGTACTTC; CDR3aa: CSARDWLPLYEQYF
v_gene: TRBV4-1; j_gene: TRBJ2-3; abundance: many; d_gene: TRBD2; CDR3nt: TGCGCCAGCAGCCCCTACGTGGGGGGGAGGAGCACAGATACGCAGTATTTT; CDR3aa: CASSPYVGGRSTDTQYF
v_gene: TRBV12-5; j_gene: TRBJ1-2; abundance: NA; d_gene: NA; CDR3nt: TGTGCTAGTGATTTGGAGGGGGGAAGTTGGTATGGATACACCTTC; CDR3aa: CASDLEGGSWYGYTF
v_gene: TRBV20-1; j_gene: TRBJ2-1; abundance: many; d_gene: TRBD2; CDR3nt: TGCAGTGCTAGAGATCGGGCTAGCGGGAGTTTGCATGAGCAGTTCTTC; CDR3aa: CSARDRASGSLHEQFF
v_gene: TRBV7-9; j_gene: TRBJ2-7; abundance: NA; d_gene: NA; CDR3nt: NA; CDR3aa: CASSFYICSASGAVGYEQYF
v_gene: TRBV5-1; j_gene: TRBJ2-7; abundance: many; d_gene: NA; CDR3nt: TGCGCCAGCAGCCTGGATCAGGGGGGTTACTACGAGCAGTACTTC; CDR3aa: CASSLDQGGYYEQYF
v_gene: TRBV5-5; j_gene: TRBJ2-4; abundance: many; d_gene: NA; CDR3nt: TGTGCCAGCAGCTTGGGGCCCCCGACGGACATTCAGTACTTC; CDR3aa: CASSLGPPTDIQYF
v_gene: TRBV9; j_gene: TRBJ1-1; abundance: NA; d_gene: NA; CDR3nt: TGTGCCAGCAGCGCCTGGAGTGCTAGGGCTGAAGCTTTCTTT; CDR3aa: CASSAWSARAEAFF
v_gene: TRBV18; j_gene: TRBJ1-6; abundance: many; d_gene: NA; CDR3nt: TGTGCCAGCTCACTGAGTGGGGGCTCGAATTCACCCCTCCACTTT; CDR3aa: CASSLSGGSNSPLHF
v_gene: TRBV7-2; j_gene: TRBJ2-3; abundance: many; d_gene: NA; CDR3nt: TGTGCCAGCAGCTTAGTAACCACAGATACGCAGTATTTT; CDR3aa: CASSLVTTDTQYF
v_gene: TRBV5-1; j_gene: TRBJ2-1; abundance: many; d_gene: TRBD1; CDR3nt: TGCGCCAGCAGCTTCCCACAGGGGTTGGACAATGAGCAGTTCTTC; CDR3aa: CASSFPQGLDNEQFF
v_gene: TRBV7-3; j_gene: TRBJ1-1; abundance: many; d_gene: NA; CDR3nt: TGTGCCAGCAGAGACAGCAACACTGAAGCTTTCTTT; CDR3aa: CASRDSNTEAFF
v_gene: TRBV7-9; j_gene: TRBJ1-2; abundance: many; d_gene: TRBD1; CDR3nt: TGTGCCAGCAGCCTCCACCGGGACAGATTACCAGGGGGGAGCTATGGCTACACCTTC; CDR3aa: CASSLHRDRLPGGSYGYTF
v_gene: TRBV18; j_gene: TRBJ1-5; abundance: NA; d_gene: NA; CDR3nt: TGTGCCAGCTCACCTACAGGCTTGGAGCCCCAGCATTTT; CDR3aa: CASSPTGLEPQHF
v_gene: TRBV5-1; j_gene: TRBJ1-4; abundance: many; d_gene: NA; CDR3nt: TGCGCCAGCAGCTTGGGGGCCGTGACAACTAATGAAAAACTGTTTTTT; CDR3aa: CASSLGAVTTNEKLFF
v_gene: TRBV10-3; j_gene: TRBJ2-1; abundance: many; d_gene: NA; CDR3nt: TGTGCCATCAGTGAGCGGGGTGAGTCCTACAATGAGCAGTTCTTC; CDR3aa: CAISERGESYNEQFF
v_gene: TRBV20-1; j_gene: TRBJ2-7; abundance: few; d_gene: NA; CDR3nt: TGCAGTGCTAGCGGGAGCCTCGAGCAGTACTTC; CDR3aa: CSASGSLEQYF
v_gene: TRBV2; j_gene: TRBJ2-2; abundance: many; d_gene: NA; CDR3nt: TGTGCCAGCAGTGAAGTCTTGGCAGGGAACACCGGGGAGCTGTTTTTT; CDR3aa: CASSEVLAGNTGELFF
v_gene: TRBV20-1; j_gene: TRBJ2-3; abundance: many; d_gene: TRBD1; CDR3nt: TGCAGTGCTAGAGATCCCCTAGACAGGGACGGAGCAGATACGCAGTATTTT; CDR3aa: CSARDPLDRDGADTQYF
v_gene: TRBV5-1; j_gene: TRBJ2-3; abundance: many; d_gene: TRBD1; CDR3nt: TGCGCCAGCAGCTTGGTGGGACAGACCTCGGGCACAGATACGCAGTATTTT; CDR3aa: CASSLVGQTSGTDTQYF
v_gene: TRBV5-1; j_gene: TRBJ2-2; abundance: NA; d_gene: NA; CDR3nt: TGCACCAGCAGATCTCCCACAGACGGAGACACCGGGGAGCTGTTTTTT; CDR3aa: CTSRSPTDGDTGELFF